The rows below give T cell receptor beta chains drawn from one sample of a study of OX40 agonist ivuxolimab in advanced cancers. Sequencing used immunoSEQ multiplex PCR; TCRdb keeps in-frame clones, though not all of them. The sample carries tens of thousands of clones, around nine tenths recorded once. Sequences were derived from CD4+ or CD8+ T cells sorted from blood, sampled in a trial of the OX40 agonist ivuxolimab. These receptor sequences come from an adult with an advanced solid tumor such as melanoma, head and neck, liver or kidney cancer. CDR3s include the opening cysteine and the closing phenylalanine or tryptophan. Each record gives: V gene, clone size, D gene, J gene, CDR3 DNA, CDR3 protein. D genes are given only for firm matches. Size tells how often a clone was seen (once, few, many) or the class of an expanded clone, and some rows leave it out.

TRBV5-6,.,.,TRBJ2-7,TGTGCCAGCAGCTTGTTCTCCGAGCAGTACTTC,CASSLFSEQYF
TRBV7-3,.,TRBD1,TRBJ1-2,TGTGCCAGCAGCTGGGACAGGGGCATGGGCTACACCTTC,CASSWDRGMGYTF
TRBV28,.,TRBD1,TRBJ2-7,TGTGCCAGCAGTTCCGCTTCCGGGACAGCTAACGAGCAGTACTTC,CASSSASGTANEQYF
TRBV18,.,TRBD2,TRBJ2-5,TGTGCCAGCTCGGGCGAGACTAGCGGAGAGACCCAGTACTTC,CASSGETSGETQYF
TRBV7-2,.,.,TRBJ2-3,TGTGCCAGCAGCCAGTCAACAGGGAGAGGGGGCACAGATACGCAGTATTTT,CASSQSTGRGGTDTQYF
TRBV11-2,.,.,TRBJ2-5,TGTGCCAGCAGCTTCCGGACTAACCATCAAGAGACCCAGTACTTC,CASSFRTNHQETQYF
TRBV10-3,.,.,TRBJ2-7,TGTGCCATCAGTGACCTTGGACAGACCTACGAGCAGTACTTC,CAISDLGQTYEQYF
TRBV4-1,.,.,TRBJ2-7,TGCGCCAGCAGCCAGATTTCGGGGCGAAACTACGAGCAGTACTTC,CASSQISGRNYEQYF
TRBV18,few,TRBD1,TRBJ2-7,TGTGCCAGCTCGCTGAACAGGGGCCCTTACGAGCAGTACTTC,CASSLNRGPYEQYF
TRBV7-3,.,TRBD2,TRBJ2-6,TGTGCCAGCAGCTTACGAGCTAGCGGGAGCGCTGGGGCCAACGTCCTGACTTTC,CASSLRASGSAGANVLTF
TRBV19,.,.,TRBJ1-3,TGTGCCAGTTTTGGAGGGGGCTCTGGAAACACCATATATTTT,CASFGGGSGNTIYF
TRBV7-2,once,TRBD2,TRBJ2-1,TGTGCCAGCAGCTTGAGGACTAGCATCTTAGATGAGCAGTTCTTC,CASSLRTSILDEQFF
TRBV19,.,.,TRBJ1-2,TGTGCCAGTAGTATAGAGGAGATCAGCACCTTC,CASSIEEISTF
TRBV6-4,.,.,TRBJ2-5,TGTGCCAAGACGAAAGCAGCCGGGACCCAAGAGACCCAGTACTTC,CAKTKAAGTQETQYF
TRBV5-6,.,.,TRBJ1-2,TGTGCCAGCAGCGAGGGACGGATCGCCTATGGCTACACCTTC,CASSEGRIAYGYTF
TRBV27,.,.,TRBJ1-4,TGTGCCAGCAGTTTATACGGCAGGGGTGGGGAAAAACTGTTTTTT,CASSLYGRGGEKLFF
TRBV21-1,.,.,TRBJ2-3,TGTGCCAGCAGCAAACCTACCCTAGGGGCCGGCACAGATACGCAGTATTTT,CASSKPTLGAGTDTQYF
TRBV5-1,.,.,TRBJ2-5,TGCGCCAGCAGCTTGGTAAGGGGGAAAGAGACCCAGTACTTC,CASSLVRGKETQYF
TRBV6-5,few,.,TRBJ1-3,TGTGCCAGCAGCCCGTCCGGGGGAAACACCATATATTTT,CASSPSGGNTIYF
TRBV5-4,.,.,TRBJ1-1,TGTGCCAGCAGCTTGTGGGACCCTCTGGGGGGGACTGAAGCTTTCTTT,CASSLWDPLGGTEAFF
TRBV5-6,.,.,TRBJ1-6,TGTGCCAGCAGCTTGGATATGGGAGGGAATTCACCCCTCCACTTT,CASSLDMGGNSPLHF
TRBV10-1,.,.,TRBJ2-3,TGCGCCAGCAGTGAGTCAAGGACTCAGAGATCAGATACGCAGTATTTT,CASSESRTQRSDTQYF
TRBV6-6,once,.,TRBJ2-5,TGTGCCAGCAGGCCACGGGCAGGAGAGACCCAGTACTTC,CASRPRAGETQYF
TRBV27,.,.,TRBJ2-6,TGTGCCAGCAGTTTCTACTCTGGGGCCAACGTCCTGACTTTC,CASSFYSGANVLTF
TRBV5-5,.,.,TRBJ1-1,TGTGCCAGCAGCGCCCAGGGGAGCACTGAAGCTTTCTTT,CASSAQGSTEAFF
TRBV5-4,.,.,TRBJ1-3,TGTGCCAGCAGCTTCGACTTAGGCTCCGGGAGCCTCTTCGGAAACACCATATATTTT,CASSFDLGSGSLFGNTIYF
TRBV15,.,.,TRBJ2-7,TGTGCCACCAGCAGAGATCGGGGATCCTACGAGCAGTACTTC,CATSRDRGSYEQYF
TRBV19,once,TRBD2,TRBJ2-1,TGTGCCAGTAGTATAGGGACTAGCGGTTACAATGAGCAGTTCTTC,CASSIGTSGYNEQFF
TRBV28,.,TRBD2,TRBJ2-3,TGTGCCAGCAGTTTATTTTTCGGGACTAGCGGGGGCTACACAGATACGCAGTATTTT,CASSLFFGTSGGYTDTQYF
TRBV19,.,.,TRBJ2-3,TGTGCCAGTAGTCTCGCCGGAGGGGAAACAGATACGCAGTATTTT,CASSLAGGETDTQYF
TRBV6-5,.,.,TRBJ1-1,TGTGCCAGCAGTTACCGACAGTCAGAATCTTTCTTT,CASSYRQSESFF
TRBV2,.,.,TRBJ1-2,TGTGCCAGCAGAGATGGACGGAACTATGGCTACACCTTC,CASRDGRNYGYTF
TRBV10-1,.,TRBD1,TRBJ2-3,TGCGCCAGCAGTGGGTCCGTAGACGGGACAGGGGGCTTCCCAGATACGCAGTATTTT,CASSGSVDGTGGFPDTQYF
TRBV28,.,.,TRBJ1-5,TGTGCCAGCAGTTTTTCCACAGGGAGTATGAGTCAGCCCCAGCATTTT,CASSFSTGSMSQPQHF
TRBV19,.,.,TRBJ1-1,TGTGCCAGTAGTGTTACAGCGAACACTGAAGCTTTCTTT,CASSVTANTEAFF
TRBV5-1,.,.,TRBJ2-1,TGCGCCAGCAGTTCTAGCGTCGAGCAGTTCTTC,CASSSSVEQFF
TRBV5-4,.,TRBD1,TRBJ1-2,TGTGCCAGCAGCTTGGCCCAGACAGGGTCTTATGGCTACACCTTC,CASSLAQTGSYGYTF
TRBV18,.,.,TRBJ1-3,TGTGCCAGCTCACCACCGAACTCTCGGGGTTACTCTGGAAACACCATATATTTT,CASSPPNSRGYSGNTIYF
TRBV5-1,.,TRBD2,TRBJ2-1,TGCGCCAGCAGCTTGGGACTAGCGGAAGGGAGGGAGCAGTTCTTC,CASSLGLAEGREQFF
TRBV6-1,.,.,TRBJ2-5,TGTGCCAGCAGTCTCCCCTGGGGGGGGCGTGAGACCCAGTACTTC,CASSLPWGGRETQYF
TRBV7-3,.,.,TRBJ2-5,TGTGCCAGCAGCTTAAGCGACCAAGAGACCCAGTACTTC,CASSLSDQETQYF
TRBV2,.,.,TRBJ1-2,TGTGCCAGCAGTGAAGCAGGGGCCCTTGGCTACACCTTC,CASSEAGALGYTF
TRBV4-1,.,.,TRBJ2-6,TGCGCCAGCAGCCAAGCCTTCTCTGGGGCCAACGTCCTGACTTTC,CASSQAFSGANVLTF
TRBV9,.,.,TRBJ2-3,TGTGCCAGCAGTATGGACGGAGATACGCAGTATTTT,CASSMDGDTQYF
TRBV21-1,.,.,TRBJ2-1,TGTGCCAGCAGCAAATACGGGACCTTATCCTACAATGAGCAGTTCTTC,CASSKYGTLSYNEQFF
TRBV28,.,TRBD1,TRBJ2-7,TGTGCCAGCAGTCGAATAGGGACAGGGAGGTACGAGCAGTACTTC,CASSRIGTGRYEQYF
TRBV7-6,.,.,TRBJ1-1,TGTGCCAGCAGCTTCCGGGGACATCCGATGAACACTGAAGCTTTCTTT,CASSFRGHPMNTEAFF
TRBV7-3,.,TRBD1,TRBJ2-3,TGTGCCAGCAGCCGCGACGGACAGGACACAGATACGCAGTATTTT,CASSRDGQDTDTQYF
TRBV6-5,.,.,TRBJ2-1,TGTGCCAGCAGTATAAAGAATGAGCAGTTCTTC,CASSIKNEQFF
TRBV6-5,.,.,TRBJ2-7,TGTGCCAGCACCTCGAGGAGCTCCTACGAGCAGTACTTC,CASTSRSSYEQYF
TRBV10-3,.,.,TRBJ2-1,TGTGCCATCAGTGGAGGTAGCGGCAATGAGCAGTTCTTC,CAISGGSGNEQFF
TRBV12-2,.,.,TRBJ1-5,TGTGCAAGTCGCTTAGAGGGGGTCACCTTCGGGCCCCAGCATTTT,CASRLEGVTFGPQHF
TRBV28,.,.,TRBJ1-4,TGTGCCAGCAGTTTATTAGGGGAAAAACTGTTTTTT,CASSLLGEKLFF
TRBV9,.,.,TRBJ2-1,TGTGCCAGCAGCGCCGGACTAAGGGCGCAGTTCTTC,CASSAGLRAQFF
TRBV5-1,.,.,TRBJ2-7,TGCGCCAGCAGCACGGGACAAGTCTCCTACGAGCAGTACTTC,CASSTGQVSYEQYF
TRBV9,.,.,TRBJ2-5,TGTGCCAGCAGCGTAGGGGACTACCAAGAGACCCAGTACTTC,CASSVGDYQETQYF
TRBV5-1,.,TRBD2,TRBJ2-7,TGCGCCCGCCTGGAGGAGCGGGAGTCCTACGAGCAGTACTTC,CARLEERESYEQYF
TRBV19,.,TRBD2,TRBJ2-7,TGTGCCAGTAGTAGAGGACTAGCGGCCGGCTACGAGCAGTACTTC,CASSRGLAAGYEQYF
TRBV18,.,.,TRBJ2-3,TGTGCCAGCTCACCACCGTCTGCGGCAGATACGCAGTATTTT,CASSPPSAADTQYF
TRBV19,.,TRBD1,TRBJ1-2,TGTGCCAGTAGTAGGTCAGGGGGCATGGGCTCTGGCTACACCTTC,CASSRSGGMGSGYTF